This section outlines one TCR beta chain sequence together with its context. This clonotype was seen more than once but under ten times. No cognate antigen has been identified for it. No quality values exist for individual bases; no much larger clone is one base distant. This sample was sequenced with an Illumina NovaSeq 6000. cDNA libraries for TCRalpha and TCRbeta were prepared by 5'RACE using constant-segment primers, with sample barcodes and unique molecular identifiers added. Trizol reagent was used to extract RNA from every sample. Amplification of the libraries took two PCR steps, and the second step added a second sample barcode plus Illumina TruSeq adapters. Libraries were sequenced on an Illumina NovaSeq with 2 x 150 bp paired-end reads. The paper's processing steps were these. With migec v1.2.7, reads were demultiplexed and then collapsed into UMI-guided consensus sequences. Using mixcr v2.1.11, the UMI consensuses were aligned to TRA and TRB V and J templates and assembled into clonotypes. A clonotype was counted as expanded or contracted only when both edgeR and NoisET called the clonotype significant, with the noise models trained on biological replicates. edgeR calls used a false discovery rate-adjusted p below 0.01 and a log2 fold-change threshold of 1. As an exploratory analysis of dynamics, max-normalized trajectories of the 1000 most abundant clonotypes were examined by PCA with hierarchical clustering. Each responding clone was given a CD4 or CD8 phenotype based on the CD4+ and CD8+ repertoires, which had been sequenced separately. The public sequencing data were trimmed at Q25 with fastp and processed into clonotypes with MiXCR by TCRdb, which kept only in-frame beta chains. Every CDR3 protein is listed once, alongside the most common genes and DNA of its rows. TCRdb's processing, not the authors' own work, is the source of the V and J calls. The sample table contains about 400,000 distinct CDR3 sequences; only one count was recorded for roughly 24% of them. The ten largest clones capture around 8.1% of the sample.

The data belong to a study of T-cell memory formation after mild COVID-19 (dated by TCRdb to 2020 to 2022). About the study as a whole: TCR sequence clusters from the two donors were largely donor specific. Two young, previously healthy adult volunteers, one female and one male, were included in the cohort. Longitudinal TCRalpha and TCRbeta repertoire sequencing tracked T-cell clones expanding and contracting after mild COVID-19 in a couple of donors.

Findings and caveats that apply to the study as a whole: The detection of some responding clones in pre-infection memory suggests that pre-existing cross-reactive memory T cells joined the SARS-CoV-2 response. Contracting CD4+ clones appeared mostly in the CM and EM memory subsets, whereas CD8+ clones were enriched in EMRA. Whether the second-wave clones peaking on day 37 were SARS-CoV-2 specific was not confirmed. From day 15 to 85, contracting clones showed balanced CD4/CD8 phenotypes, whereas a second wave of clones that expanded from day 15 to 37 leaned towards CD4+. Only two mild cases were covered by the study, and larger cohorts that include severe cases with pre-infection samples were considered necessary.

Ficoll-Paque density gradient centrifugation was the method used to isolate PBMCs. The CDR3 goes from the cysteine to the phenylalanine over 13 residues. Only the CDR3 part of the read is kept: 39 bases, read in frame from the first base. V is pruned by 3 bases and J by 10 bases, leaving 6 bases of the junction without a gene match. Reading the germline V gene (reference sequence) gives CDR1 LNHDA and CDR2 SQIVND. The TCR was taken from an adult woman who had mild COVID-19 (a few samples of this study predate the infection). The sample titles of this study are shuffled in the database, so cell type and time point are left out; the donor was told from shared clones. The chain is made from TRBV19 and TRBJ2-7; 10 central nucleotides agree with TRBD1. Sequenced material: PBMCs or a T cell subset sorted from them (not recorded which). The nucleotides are TGTGCCAGTAGTATCCCGGGACAGGGGTCTCAGTACTTC. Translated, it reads CASSIPGQGSQYF. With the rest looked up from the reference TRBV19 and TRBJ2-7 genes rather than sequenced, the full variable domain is DGGITQSPKYLFRKEGQNVTLSCEQNLNHDAMYWYRQDPGQGLRLIYYSQIVNDFQKGDIAEGYSVSREKKESFPLTVTSAQKNPTAFYLCASSIPGQGSQYFGPGTRLTVT.